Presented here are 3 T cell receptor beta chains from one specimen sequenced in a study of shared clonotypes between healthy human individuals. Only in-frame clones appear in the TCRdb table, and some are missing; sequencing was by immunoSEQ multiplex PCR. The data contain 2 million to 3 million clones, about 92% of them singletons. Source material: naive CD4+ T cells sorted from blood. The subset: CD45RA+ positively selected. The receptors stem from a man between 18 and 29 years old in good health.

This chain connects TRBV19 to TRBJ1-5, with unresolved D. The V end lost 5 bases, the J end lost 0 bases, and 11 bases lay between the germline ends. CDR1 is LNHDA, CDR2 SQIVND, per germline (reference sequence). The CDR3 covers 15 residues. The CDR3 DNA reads TGTGCCAGTAGTGTGGCAGCGTATAGCAATCAGCCCCAGCATTTT. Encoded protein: CASSVAAYSNQPQHF.

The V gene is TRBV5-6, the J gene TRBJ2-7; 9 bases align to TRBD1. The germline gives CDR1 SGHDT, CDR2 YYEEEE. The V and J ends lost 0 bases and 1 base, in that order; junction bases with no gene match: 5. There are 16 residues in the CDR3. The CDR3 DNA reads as TGTGCCAGCAGCTTGGCCAAGGGGACAGGGTCCTACGAGCAGTACTTC. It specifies CASSLAKGTGSYEQYF.

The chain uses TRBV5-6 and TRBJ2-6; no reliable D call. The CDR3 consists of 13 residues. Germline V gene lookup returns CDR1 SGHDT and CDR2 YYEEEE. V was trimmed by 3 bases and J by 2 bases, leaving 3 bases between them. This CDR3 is CASSSAGANVLTF. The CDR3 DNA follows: TGTGCCAGCAGCTCGGCTGGGGCCAACGTCCTGACTTTC. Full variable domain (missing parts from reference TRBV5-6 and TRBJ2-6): DAGVTQSPTHLIKTRGQQVTLRCSPKSGHDTVSWYQQALGQGPQFIFQYYEEEERQRGNFPDRFSGHQFPNYSSELNVNALLLGDSALYLCASSSAGANVLTFGAGSRLTVL.